This TCR beta chain appears in the sequencing data of a study of a mutant IDH1 vaccine in newly diagnosed glioma. Study details: Radiotherapy alone preceded vaccination by 4-6 weeks; alternatively, vaccination started with temozolomide cycles. Prior therapy was radiotherapy, temozolomide, or both; most received both. Regarding the study as a whole: Changes in the top peripheral T cell clonotypes seemingly had no bearing on pseudoprogression.

Regarding this clone: Its antigen is currently unknown.

The time point denotes: week 23, last vaccination. Doses comprised 300 ug of mutant IDH1 20-mer peptide each, plus topical imiquimod. The study enrolled donors with new WHO grade 3 or 4 IDH1-mutant, ATRX-lost astrocytomas. Profiling relied on immunoSEQ multiplex PCR, and the TCRdb table lists in-frame clones only, not all of them. The data contain 70,000 to 95,000 clones, approximately 85% of them seen just once; the ten biggest clones take up approximately 0.8%. The sequencing here drew on PBMCs, taken from a glioma patient whose treatment included an IDH1 peptide vaccine. The TCR originated in a woman in her forties or fifties with glioma.

CDR3 in DNA: TGTGCCATCAGTGAGTTCACGACAGGGCGCGAGCAGTACTTC. This gives the protein CAISEFTTGREQYF. V gene TRBV10-3 combines with J gene TRBJ2-7; 7 bases are shared with TRBD1. This CDR3 has 14 amino acids. The J segment lost 6 bases and the V segment lost 1 base, leaving 6 bases of the junction unmatched. Germline loops: CDR1 ENHRY, CDR2 SYGVKD.